These 19 T cell receptor beta chains originate from one sample sequenced in a study of regulatory T cells in long-lasting Graves disease (dated by TCRdb to about 2021). The sample's time point label, decoded: persistent/refractory GD, antithyroid drugs over 5 years with positive TRAb. For both TCR sequencing and RNA sequencing, RNA was extracted from PBMCs in TRIzol. Libraries were prepared through multiplex PCR. Instrument on record: Illumina HiSeq 4000. iRepertoire HTBI primers and Arm-PCR amplification of CDR3 regions were used to construct TCR beta libraries. In TCRdb, the public reads were trimmed at Q25 with fastp and aligned with MiXCR, with productive beta chains retained. Every distinct CDR3 protein forms one entry, paired with its most common genes and DNA. This sample has roughly 300,000 distinct CDR3 sequences in its table, and around 19% of those were observed once. The leading ten clones occupy just under 30% of the sample.

Material: peripheral blood mononuclear cells (PBMCs), obtained when the disease was refractory, from a patient treated with antithyroid drugs. The receptors originated from a female donor with Graves disease.

In the case of this clonotype: One base away lies a much larger clone, so this may be a sequencing read error. This chain joins TRBV11-1 and TRBJ1-1; D unclear. The CDR3 sequence is 15 residues long. Deletions cut 4 bases from V and 3 bases from J, with 15 bases between. Germline assignment: CDR1 SGHAT and CDR2 FQDESV (reference sequence). The CDR3 DNA sequence: TGTGCCAGCAGCTATATGGGAGTTATGGACACTGAAGCTTTCTTT. It translates to CASSYMGVMDTEAFF.

The rearrangement uses TRBV5-1 and TRBJ2-7; the match to TRBD1 covers 9 bases. V lost 0 bases to trimming and J lost 0 bases; unmatched junction nucleotides: 1. Looked up from germline, CDR1 is SGHRS and CDR2 is YFSETQ. This CDR3 has 15 residues. This CDR3 reads CASSLGTGASYEQYF. DNA of the CDR3: TGCGCCAGCAGCTTGGGGACAGGGGCCTCCTACGAGCAGTACTTC.

The chain employs TRBV15 and TRBJ2-6; 10 bases are shared with TRBD2. Germline V CDR1 and CDR2: LNHNV, YYDKDF (reference sequence). Germline trimming cut 0 bases from V and 0 bases from J; bases unmatched to any gene: 5. This CDR3 has 19 amino acids. The CDR3 nucleotides read TGTGCCACCAGCAGAGATCTACTAGCGGGGAGCTCTGGGGCCAACGTCCTGACTTTC. It yields the protein CATSRDLLAGSSGANVLTF.

This clonotype came up a few times. The genes are TRBV29-1 and TRBJ2-6; D tentatively fits TRBD1 or TRBD2 (5 bases each). This CDR3 spans 14 amino acids. Per the germline V gene, CDR1 is SQVTM and CDR2 is ANQGSEA. V was cut by 4 bases and J by 1 base, with 8 bases left in between. The CDR3 region is CSVVGESGANVLTF. In DNA form, the CDR3 reads TGCAGCGTTGTAGGGGAGTCTGGGGCCAACGTCCTGACTTTC.

The rearrangement joins TRBV28 to TRBJ2-2, with TRBD1 matching over 8 bases. The trim removed 1 base at V and 1 base at J, leaving 5 bases unmatched. The CDR3 length is 17 residues. From germline, CDR1 is MDHEN and CDR2 SYDVKM. CDR3 bases: TGTGCCAGCAGTTTATCCTTCGGGACAGGGAACACCGGGGAGCTGTTTTTT. It codes for CASSLSFGTGNTGELFF.

This clonotype was recorded at least ten times. The chain combines TRBV6-1 with TRBJ2-7; 8 positions agree with TRBD1. Looked up from germline, CDR1 is MNHNS and CDR2 is SASEGT. The CDR3 consists of 15 residues. V lost 6 bases, J lost 3 bases, and 10 bases stayed unmatched. CDR3 in amino acids: CASRSGGSTDYEQYF. CDR3 nucleotides: TGTGCCAGCAGATCAGGGGGCTCTACGGACTACGAGCAGTACTTC.

The chain links TRBV7-9 to TRBJ2-1; D is ambiguous. Per germline, CDR1 SEHNR and CDR2 FQNEAQ (reference sequence). The CDR3 has 13 amino acids. V lost 8 bases to trimming and J lost 3 bases, with 11 bases between them. The CDR3 loop is CASESADYNEQFF. DNA for the CDR3: TGTGCCAGCGAGAGTGCGGACTACAATGAGCAGTTCTTC.

This clonotype was detected many times. The rearrangement links TRBV5-1 to TRBJ2-7; no definite D call. This CDR3 contains 14 residues. CDR1 is SGHRS and CDR2 is YFSETQ in the germline V gene. Trimming removed 3 bases from V and 0 bases from J, with 10 bases in between. The CDR3 protein is CASSSAAISYEQYF. In nucleotides, the CDR3 is TGCGCCAGCAGCTCGGCCGCAATCTCCTACGAGCAGTACTTC.

As concerns this clonotype: Being one base from a much bigger clone, this may be a read error. The V and J genes are TRBV7-2 and TRBJ1-1; D not certain. The germline V gene has CDR1 SGHTA and CDR2 FQGNSA. The CDR3 loop spans 14 amino acids. CDR3 sequence reads: CASSRLTGWTEASF. In nucleotides, the CDR3 is TGTGCCAGCAGCCGCCTCACGGGGTGGACTGAAGCTTCCTTT.

This clonotype was observed a few times. The chain carries TRBV4-2 and TRBJ2-7; D remains ambiguous. Germline V gene data show CDR1 as LGHNA and CDR2 as YNFKEQ. The CDR3 totals 13 residues. V lost 3 bases and J 3 bases, leaving 9 bases between the germline ends. The CDR3 is CASSHDDGYEQYF. DNA of the CDR3: TGTGCCAGCAGCCACGACGACGGCTACGAGCAGTACTTC.

This clonotype was picked up a small number of times. V usage is TRBV19 and J usage is TRBJ2-5; 9 bases map to TRBD2. The V gene's germline CDR1 is LNHDA and CDR2 SQIVND (reference sequence). The CDR3 loop spans 15 amino acids. The ends lost 6 bases at V and 2 bases at J; junction bases unmatched: 7. Written as DNA, the CDR3 is TGTGCCAGTAGCCCCAGGGCGGGAGGGCAAGAGACCCAGTACTTC. Encoded protein: CASSPRAGGQETQYF.

The sample holds many counts of this clonotype. The V call is TRBV19, the J call TRBJ1-4; 7 nucleotides agree with TRBD1. Germline V gene lookup returns CDR1 LNHDA and CDR2 SQIVND (reference sequence). The CDR3 length is 13 residues. V shed 3 bases, J shed 8 bases, and the junction held 3 bases outside the gene matches. CDR3 bases: TGTGCCAGTAGTATGGGGACAGCGGAAAAACTGTTTTTT. It yields the protein CASSMGTAEKLFF.

This clonotype was detected ten times or more. The chain is built from TRBV27 and TRBJ1-2, with a possible D match to TRBD1 (6 bases). V was cut by 6 bases and J by 0 bases, with 14 bases left in between. The CDR3 contains 15 residues. CDR1 MNHEY and CDR2 SMNVEV come from the germline V gene (reference sequence). CDR3 sequence: CASRPGGTTNYGYTF. The CDR3 DNA reads TGTGCCAGCAGGCCGGGAGGGACAACTAACTATGGCTACACCTTC.

The sample holds many counts of this clonotype. The V gene is TRBV30, the J gene TRBJ2-5; D is undetermined. This CDR3 is 13 amino acids long. The V end lost 8 bases, the J end lost 1 base, and 14 bases lay between the germline ends. Per the germline V gene, CDR1 is GTSNPN and CDR2 is SVGIG (reference sequence). CDR3 loop: CAHNGQSQETQYF. The CDR3 DNA reads TGTGCCCACAACGGGCAGTCCCAAGAGACCCAGTACTTC.

J is TRBJ1-2 and V is TRBV20-1; 9 positions agree with TRBD1. Germline CDR1 reads DFQATT; CDR2 reads SNEGSKA (reference sequence). This CDR3 contains 13 residues. V was clipped by 2 bases and J by 3 bases; unmatched bases: 1. For the CDR3, the DNA is TGCAGTGCTAGAAGACAGGGGGACTATGGCTACACCTTC. It translates to CSARRQGDYGYTF.

This clonotype was observed a handful of times. The J gene is TRBJ1-5, the V gene TRBV5-1; TRBD1 aligns across 7 bases. This CDR3 is built from 14 residues. Germline CDR1 is SGHRS and CDR2 is YFSETQ. Germline trimming cut 0 bases from V and 7 bases from J; bases unmatched to any gene: 4. The CDR3 DNA sequence: TGCGCCAGCAGCTTGGGAGGGGGCGGGCAGCCCCAGCATTTT. Encoded protein: CASSLGGGGQPQHF.

This clonotype was counted a few times. The V and J genes are TRBV3-1 and TRBJ2-2; 13 bases map to TRBD2. The CDR3 totals 17 residues. Germline lookup yields CDR1 LGHDT and CDR2 YNNKEL (reference sequence). With 0 bases clipped from V and 6 bases from J, the junction kept 4 bases outside the gene matches. CDR3 DNA sequence: TGTGCCAGCAGCCAAGAGGGGGGACTAGCGGGGTCCGGGGAGCTGTTTTTT. This codes for CASSQEGGLAGSGELFF.

This clonotype was seen repeatedly, ten times or more. The chain joins TRBV7-8 to TRBJ2-7; D may be TRBD1 or TRBD2 (5 bases each). The germline gives CDR1 SGHVS, CDR2 FQNEAQ. The CDR3 totals 16 residues. V was trimmed by 4 bases and J by 2 bases, leaving 18 bases between them. The CDR3 loop reads CASSSLWGAGAYEQYF. The CDR3 DNA is TGTGCCAGCAGCTCACTTTGGGGCGCCGGGGCCTACGAGCAGTACTTC.

This clonotype has just a few counts. This chain joins TRBV3-1 and TRBJ1-1; 7 bases agree with TRBD1. Germline values: CDR1 LGHDT, CDR2 YNNKEL (reference sequence). This CDR3 spans 15 amino acids. Germline trimming cut 3 bases from V and 4 bases from J; bases unmatched to any gene: 8. The CDR3 here is CASSQRGLWGTEAFF. In DNA, the CDR3 is TGTGCCAGCAGCCAGAGGGGGCTGTGGGGCACTGAAGCTTTCTTT.